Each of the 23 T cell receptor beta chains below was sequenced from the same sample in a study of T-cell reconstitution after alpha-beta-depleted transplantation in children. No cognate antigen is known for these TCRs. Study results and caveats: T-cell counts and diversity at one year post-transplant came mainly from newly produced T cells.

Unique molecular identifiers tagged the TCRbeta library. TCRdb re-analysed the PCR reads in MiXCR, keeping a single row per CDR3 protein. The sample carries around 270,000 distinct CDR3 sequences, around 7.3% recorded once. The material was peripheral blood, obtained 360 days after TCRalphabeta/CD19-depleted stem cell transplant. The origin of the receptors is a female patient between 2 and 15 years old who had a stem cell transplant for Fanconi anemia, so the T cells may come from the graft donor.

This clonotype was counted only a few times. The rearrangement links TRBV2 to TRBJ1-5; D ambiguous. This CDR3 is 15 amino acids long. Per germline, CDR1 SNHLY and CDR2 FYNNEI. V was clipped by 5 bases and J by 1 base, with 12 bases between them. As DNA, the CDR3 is TGTGCCAGCAGTTGGACGGGATCGAGCAATCAGCCCCAGCATTTT. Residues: CASSWTGSSNQPQHF.

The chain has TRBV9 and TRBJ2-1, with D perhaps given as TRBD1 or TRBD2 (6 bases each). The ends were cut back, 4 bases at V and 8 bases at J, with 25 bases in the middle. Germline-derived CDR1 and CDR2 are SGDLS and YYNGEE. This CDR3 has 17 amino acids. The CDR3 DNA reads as TGTGCCAGCAGCCCCAACGGGGGCCTGGGCTTTTCTGATGAGCAGTTCTTC. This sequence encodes CASSPNGGLGFSDEQFF.

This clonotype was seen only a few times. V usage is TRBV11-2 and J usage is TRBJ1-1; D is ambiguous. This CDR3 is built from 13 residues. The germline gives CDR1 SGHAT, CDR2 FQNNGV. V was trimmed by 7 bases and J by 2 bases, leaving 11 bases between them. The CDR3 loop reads CASNGFINTEAFF. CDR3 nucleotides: TGTGCCAGCAACGGGTTTATCAACACTGAAGCTTTCTTT. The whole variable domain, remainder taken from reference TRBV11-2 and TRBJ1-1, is EAGVAQSPRYKIIEKRQSVAFWCNPISGHATLYWYQQILGQGPKLLIQFQNNGVVDDSQLPKDRFSAERLKGVDSTLKIQPAKLEDSAVYLCASNGFINTEAFFGQGTRLTVV.

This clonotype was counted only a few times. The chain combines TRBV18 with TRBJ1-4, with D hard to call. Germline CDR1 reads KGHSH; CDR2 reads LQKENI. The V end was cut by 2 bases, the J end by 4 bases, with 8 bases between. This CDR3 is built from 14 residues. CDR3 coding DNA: TGTGCCAGCTCACCAGAGACTAGTAATGAAAAACTGTTTTTT. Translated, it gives CASSPETSNEKLFF.

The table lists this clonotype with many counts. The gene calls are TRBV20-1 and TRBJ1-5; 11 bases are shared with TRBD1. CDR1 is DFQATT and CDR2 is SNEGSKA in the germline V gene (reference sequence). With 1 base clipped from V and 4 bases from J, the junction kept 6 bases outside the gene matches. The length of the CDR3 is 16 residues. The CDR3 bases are TGCAGTGCTAGAGCGGACAGGGGGCGCCTAAATCAGCCCCAGCATTTT. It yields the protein CSARADRGRLNQPQHF.

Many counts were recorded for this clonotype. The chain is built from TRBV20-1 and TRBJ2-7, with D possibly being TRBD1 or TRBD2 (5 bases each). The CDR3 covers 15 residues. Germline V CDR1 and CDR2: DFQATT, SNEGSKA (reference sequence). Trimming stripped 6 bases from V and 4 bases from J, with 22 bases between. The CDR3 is CSARETGAHLYEQYF. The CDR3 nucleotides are TGCAGTGCAAGGGAAACCGGGGCCCACCTTTACGAGCAGTACTTC.

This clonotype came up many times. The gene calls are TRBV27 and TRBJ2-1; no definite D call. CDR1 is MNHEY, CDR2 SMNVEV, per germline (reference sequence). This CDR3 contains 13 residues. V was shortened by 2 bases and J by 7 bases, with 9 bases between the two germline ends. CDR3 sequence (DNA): TGTGCCAGCAGTTTACTATTTGGGAATGAGCAGTTCTTC. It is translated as CASSLLFGNEQFF.

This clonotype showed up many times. The CDR3 nucleotides read TGTGCCAGCAGCTTCTATAGCAATCAGCCCCAGCATTTT. It yields the protein CASSFYSNQPQHF. The chain employs TRBV7-2 and TRBJ1-5; D not resolved. Per the germline V gene, CDR1 is SGHTA and CDR2 is FQGNSA. V lost 3 bases and J 0 bases, leaving 3 bases between the germline ends. The CDR3 covers 13 residues.

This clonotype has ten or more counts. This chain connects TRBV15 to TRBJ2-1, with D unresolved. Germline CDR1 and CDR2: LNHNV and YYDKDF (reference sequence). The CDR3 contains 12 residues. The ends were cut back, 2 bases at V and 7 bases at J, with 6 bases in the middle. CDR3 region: CATSRTLNEQFF. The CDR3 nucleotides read TGTGCCACCAGCAGAACCCTGAATGAGCAGTTCTTC.

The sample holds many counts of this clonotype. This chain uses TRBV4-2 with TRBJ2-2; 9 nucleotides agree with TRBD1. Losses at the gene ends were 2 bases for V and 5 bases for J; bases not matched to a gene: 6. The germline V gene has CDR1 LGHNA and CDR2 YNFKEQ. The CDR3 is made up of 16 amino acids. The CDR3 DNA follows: TGTGCCAGCAGCCAACTCCGGGACAGGGCTACCGGGGAGCTGTTTTTT. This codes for CASSQLRDRATGELFF.

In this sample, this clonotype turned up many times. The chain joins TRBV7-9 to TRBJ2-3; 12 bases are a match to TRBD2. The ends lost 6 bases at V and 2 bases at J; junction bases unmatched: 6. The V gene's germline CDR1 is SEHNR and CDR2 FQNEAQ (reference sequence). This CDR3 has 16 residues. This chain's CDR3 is CASRPLAGGPTDTQYF. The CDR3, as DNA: TGTGCCAGCAGACCTCTAGCGGGGGGGCCCACAGATACGCAGTATTTT.

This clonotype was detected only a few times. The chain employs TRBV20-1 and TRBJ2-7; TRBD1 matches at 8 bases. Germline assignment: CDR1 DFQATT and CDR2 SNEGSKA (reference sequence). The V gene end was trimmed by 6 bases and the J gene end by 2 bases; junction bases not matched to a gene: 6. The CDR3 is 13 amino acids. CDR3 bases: TGCAGTGCGCTCGGGACAGGACCCTACGAGCAGTACTTC. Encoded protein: CSALGTGPYEQYF.

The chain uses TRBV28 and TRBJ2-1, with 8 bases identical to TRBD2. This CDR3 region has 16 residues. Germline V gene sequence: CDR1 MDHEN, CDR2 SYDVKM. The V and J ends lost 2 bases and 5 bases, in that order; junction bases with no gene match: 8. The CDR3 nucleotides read TGTGCCAGCAGTTTAAGTGGACTAGCAGAAGACAATGAGCAGTTCTTC. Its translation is CASSLSGLAEDNEQFF.

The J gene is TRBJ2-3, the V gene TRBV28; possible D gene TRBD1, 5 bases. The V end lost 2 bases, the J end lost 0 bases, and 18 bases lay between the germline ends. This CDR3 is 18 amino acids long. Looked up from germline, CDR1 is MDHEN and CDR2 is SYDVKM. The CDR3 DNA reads TGTGCCAGCAGTTTAGGGGTTTTGAGACAGACTAGCACAGATACGCAGTATTTT. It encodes CASSLGVLRQTSTDTQYF. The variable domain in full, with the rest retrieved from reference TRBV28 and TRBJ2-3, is DVKVTQSSRYLVKRTGEKVFLECVQDMDHENMFWYRQDPGLGLRLIYFSYDVKMKEKGDIPEGYSVSREKKERFSLILESASTNQTSMYLCASSLGVLRQTSTDTQYFGPGTRLTVL.

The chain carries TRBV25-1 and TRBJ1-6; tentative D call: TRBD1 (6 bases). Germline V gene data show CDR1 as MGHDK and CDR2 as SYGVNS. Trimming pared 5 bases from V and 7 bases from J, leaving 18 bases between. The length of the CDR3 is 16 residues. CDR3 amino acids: CASSLTTGNGNSPLHF. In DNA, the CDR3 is TGTGCCAGCAGTCTTACGACAGGCAACGGGAATTCACCCCTCCACTTT.

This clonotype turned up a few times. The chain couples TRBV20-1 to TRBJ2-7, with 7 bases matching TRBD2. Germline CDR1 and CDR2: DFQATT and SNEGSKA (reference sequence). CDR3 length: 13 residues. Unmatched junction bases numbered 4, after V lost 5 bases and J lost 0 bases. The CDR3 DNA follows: TGCAGTGCTTGGAGCGGGGACTCCTACGAGCAGTACGTC. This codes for CSAWSGDSYEQYV.

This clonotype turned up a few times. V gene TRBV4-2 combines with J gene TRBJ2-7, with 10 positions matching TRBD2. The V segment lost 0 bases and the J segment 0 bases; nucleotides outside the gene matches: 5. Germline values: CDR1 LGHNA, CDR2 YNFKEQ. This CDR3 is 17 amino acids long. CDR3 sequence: CASSQDRTSGLSYEQYF. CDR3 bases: TGTGCCAGCAGCCAAGATCGGACTAGCGGCCTCTCCTACGAGCAGTACTTC.

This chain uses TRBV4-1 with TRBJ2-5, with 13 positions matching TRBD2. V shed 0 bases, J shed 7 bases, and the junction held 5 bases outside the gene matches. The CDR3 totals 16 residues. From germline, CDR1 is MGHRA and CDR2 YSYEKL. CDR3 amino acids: CASSQDRLAGGVTQYF. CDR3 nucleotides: TGCGCCAGCAGCCAAGATCGACTAGCGGGGGGTGTGACCCAGTACTTC.

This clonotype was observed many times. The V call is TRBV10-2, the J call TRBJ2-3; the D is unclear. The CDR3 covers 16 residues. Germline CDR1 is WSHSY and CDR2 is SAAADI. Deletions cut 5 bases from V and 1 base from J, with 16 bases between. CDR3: CASSIFSPTRTDTQYF. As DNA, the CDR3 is TGCGCCAGCAGTATATTTTCTCCCACCCGCACAGATACGCAGTATTTT.

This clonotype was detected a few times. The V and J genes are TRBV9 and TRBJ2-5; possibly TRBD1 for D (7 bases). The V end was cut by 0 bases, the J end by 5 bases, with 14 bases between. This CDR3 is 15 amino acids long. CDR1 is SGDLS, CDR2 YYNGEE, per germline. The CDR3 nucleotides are TGTGCCAGCAGCGTAGGGAGGACAGGAGGGGAGACCCAGTACTTC. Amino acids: CASSVGRTGGETQYF.

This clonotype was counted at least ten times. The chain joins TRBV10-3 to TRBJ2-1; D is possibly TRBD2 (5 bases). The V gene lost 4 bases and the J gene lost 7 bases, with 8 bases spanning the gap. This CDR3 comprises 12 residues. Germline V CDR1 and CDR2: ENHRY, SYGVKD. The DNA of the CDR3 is TGTGCCATCAGTGTTGGCGGGAATGAGCAGTTCTTC. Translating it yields CAISVGGNEQFF.

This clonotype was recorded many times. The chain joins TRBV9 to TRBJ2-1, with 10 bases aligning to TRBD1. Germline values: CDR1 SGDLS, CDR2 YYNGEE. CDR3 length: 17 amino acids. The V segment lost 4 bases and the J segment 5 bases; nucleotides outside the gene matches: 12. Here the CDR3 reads CASSRPFGTGANNEQFF. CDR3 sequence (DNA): TGTGCCAGCAGCAGACCCTTCGGGACAGGGGCCAACAATGAGCAGTTCTTC.

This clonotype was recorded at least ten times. The CDR3 DNA reads TGTGCCAGCAGCTTAGGGCCGGTTGAAGCTTTCTTT. It codes for CASSLGPVEAFF. The V call is TRBV7-2, the J call TRBJ1-1; D uncertain. V dropped 1 base and J dropped 7 bases, with 7 bases sitting between them. The germline gives CDR1 SGHTA, CDR2 FQGNSA. CDR3 length: 12 residues. Together with reference TRBV7-2 and TRBJ1-1, the CDR3 gives the full variable domain: GAGVSQSPSNKVTEKGKDVELRCDPISGHTALYWYRQSLGQGLEFLIYFQGNSAPDKSGLPSDRFSAERTGGSVSTLTIQRTQQEDSAVYLCASSLGPVEAFFGQGTRLTVV.